A single sample gave rise to the 8 T cell receptor beta chains below, sequenced in a study of regulatory T cells in long-lasting Graves disease. CDR3-region Arm-PCR and iRepertoire HTBI primers produced the TCR beta libraries. TCRdb itself ran the multiplex PCR reads through MiXCR, one entry per CDR3 protein. Of about 470,000 distinct CDR3 sequences listed, around 14% are singletons. Time point reported: newly diagnosed GD, antithyroid drugs for less than 3 months. PBMC RNA served as the TCR library source. The same data also contributed to another study, on T cells in Graves' hyperthyroidism and ophthalmopathy.

The material sequenced was peripheral blood mononuclear cells (PBMCs), taken at new diagnosis, from a patient treated with antithyroid drugs. These receptors were obtained from a woman in her 30s with Graves disease.

This clonotype was counted at least ten times. The genes are TRBV20-1 and TRBJ2-4, with D possibly TRBD2 on 6 matching bases. Germline loops: CDR1 DFQATT, CDR2 SNEGSKA (reference sequence). The CDR3 runs to 13 residues. Trimming stripped 3 bases from V and 6 bases from J, with 12 bases between. The CDR3 region is CSASGAGRNIQYF. In DNA form, the CDR3 reads TGCAGTGCTAGTGGAGCGGGCAGAAACATTCAGTACTTC.

V is TRBV7-3 and J is TRBJ2-3, with a possible D match to TRBD1 (5 bases). Germline V gives CDR1 SGHTA, CDR2 FQGTGA. Trimming left V 3 bases short and J 3 bases short, with 13 bases between. CDR3 length: 15 residues. DNA for the CDR3: TGTGCCAGCAGCTTTCAGGGTCTCTTAACAGATACGCAGTATTTT. Residues: CASSFQGLLTDTQYF.

The J gene is TRBJ2-7, the V gene TRBV24-1, with 14 bases matching TRBD2. Trimming removed 2 bases from V and 6 bases from J; junction bases left unmatched: 5. This CDR3 comprises 16 residues. Germline CDR1 reads KGHDR; CDR2 reads SFDVKD. The CDR3 spells CATSDSGLAGGVEQYF. DNA of the CDR3: TGTGCCACCAGTGATTCCGGACTAGCGGGAGGCGTCGAGCAGTACTTC.

This clonotype was found many times. The V call is TRBV6-1, the J call TRBJ2-7, with 7 bases that match TRBD1. V was pared by 5 bases and J by 1 base, with 5 bases of the junction left unmatched. There are 14 residues in the CDR3. Germline values: CDR1 MNHNS, CDR2 SASEGT. The CDR3 DNA reads as TGTGCCAGCAGTAGTGGGGACAGATCCTACGAGCAGTACTTC. Its translation: CASSSGDRSYEQYF.

In this sample, this clonotype turned up a few times. This chain joins TRBV5-1 and TRBJ2-5; maybe TRBD2 (5 bases). Per germline, CDR1 SGHRS and CDR2 YFSETQ. The V end was cut by 7 bases, the J end by 1 base, with 14 bases between. The CDR3 totals 14 residues. CDR3 sequence (DNA): TGCGCCAGCCCCCCTCCGGACTCCCAAGAGACCCAGTACTTC. This sequence encodes CASPPPDSQETQYF.

There are many counts of this clonotype. V is TRBV15 and J is TRBJ2-7; no reliable D call. This CDR3 spans 13 amino acids. CDR1 LNHNV and CDR2 YYDKDF come from the germline V gene (reference sequence). Trimming took off 0 bases at V and 1 base at J, with 4 bases between the two ends. This chain's CDR3 is CATSRDLSYEQYF. In DNA, the CDR3 is TGTGCCACCAGCAGAGATCTTTCCTACGAGCAGTACTTC.

This clonotype was seen many times. The J gene is TRBJ2-7, the V gene TRBV20-1; 9 positions match TRBD1. This CDR3 is 13 amino acids long. Germline assignment: CDR1 DFQATT and CDR2 SNEGSKA (reference sequence). V lost 7 bases, J lost 6 bases, and 10 bases stayed unmatched. CDR3 bases: TGCAGTGGGCTCTTACAGGGGGCCCCCGAGCAGTACTTC. This gives the protein CSGLLQGAPEQYF.

This chain connects TRBV4-1 to TRBJ2-3; 15 positions agree with TRBD2. J lost 7 bases, V lost 1 base, and 3 bases had no gene match. Germline V gene lookup returns CDR1 MGHRA and CDR2 YSYEKL. This CDR3 has 16 residues. This chain's CDR3 is CASSQGTSGRAYTQYF. CDR3 DNA sequence: TGCGCCAGCAGCCAAGGGACTAGCGGGAGGGCTTATACGCAGTATTTT.